Shown below are 8 T cell receptor beta chains from a single sample sequenced in a study of OX40 agonist ivuxolimab in advanced cancers. The table came from immunoSEQ multiplex PCR; TCRdb's copy has only in-frame clones and leaves some out. The sample consists of around 60,000 clones, 84% of them appearing once. The sequencing here drew on CD4+ or CD8+ T cells sorted from blood, taken in a trial of the OX40 agonist ivuxolimab. These receptors all stem from an adult with an advanced solid tumor such as melanoma, head and neck, liver or kidney cancer.

The chain links TRBV18 to TRBJ1-1, with D hard to call. Per germline, CDR1 KGHSH and CDR2 LQKENI. The CDR3 consists of 14 residues. V shed 3 bases and J shed 0 bases, with 8 bases lying between them. CDR3: CASSPQSLNTEAFF. In DNA, the CDR3 is TGTGCCAGCTCACCCCAGTCCCTGAACACTGAAGCTTTCTTT. The complete variable domain, with remaining parts taken from reference TRBV18 and TRBJ1-1, reads NAGVMQNPRHLVRRRGQEARLRCSPMKGHSHVYWYRQLPEEGLKFMVYLQKENIIDESGMPKERFSAEFPKEGPSILRIQQVVRGDSAAYFCASSPQSLNTEAFFGQGTRLTVV.

The chain is built from TRBV6-5 and TRBJ1-6, with D tentatively TRBD1 (5 bases). The V end was cut by 9 bases, the J end by 6 bases, with 18 bases between. Germline V CDR1 and CDR2: MNHEY, SVGAGI. The CDR3 has 15 residues. The CDR3 sequence is CASRRWDLLNSPLHF. Written as DNA, the CDR3 is TGTGCCAGTCGGCGGTGGGACCTCCTTAATTCACCCCTCCACTTT.

This chain uses TRBV27 with TRBJ1-4; a possible D gene is TRBD1 (6 bases). CDR3 size: 16 residues. V lost 6 bases, J lost 4 bases, and 18 bases lay in between. Germline V gene data show CDR1 as MNHEY and CDR2 as SMNVEV (reference sequence). The CDR3: CASRPAGEFDNEKLFF. CDR3 bases: TGTGCCAGCAGACCCGCAGGGGAGTTCGATAATGAAAAACTGTTTTTT. Combining the CDR3 with reference TRBV27 and TRBJ1-4 gives the whole variable domain EAQVTQNPRYLITVTGKKLTVTCSQNMNHEYMSWYRQDPGLGLRQIYYSMNVEVTDKGDVPEGYKVSRKEKRNFPLILESPSPNQTSLYFCASRPAGEFDNEKLFFGSGTQLSVL.

This clone has only one observation. The chain links TRBV7-8 to TRBJ2-1; D could derive from TRBD1 or TRBD2 (5 bases each). V lost 5 bases and J lost 10, with 15 bases in between. The CDR3 is 13 residues long. CDR1 and CDR2 from the germline V gene are SGHVS and FQNEAQ. For the CDR3, the DNA is TGTGCCAGCAGCCCCACCTTGGGGGACGAGCAGTTCTTC. Translated, it gives CASSPTLGDEQFF.

This chain uses TRBV19 with TRBJ2-7, with 7 positions matching TRBD1. Trimming removed 9 bases from V and 4 bases from J; junction bases left unmatched: 9. The CDR3 runs to 13 residues. Germline V gene data show CDR1 as LNHDA and CDR2 as SQIVND (reference sequence). The CDR3 DNA reads TGTGCCAGCCGGGGACAGACGACTTACGAGCAGTACTTC. It encodes CASRGQTTYEQYF.

This clone was observed a few times. The gene calls are TRBV18 and TRBJ1-6, with D maybe TRBD1 (5 bases). The germline gives CDR1 KGHSH, CDR2 LQKENI. V was clipped by 6 bases and J by 9 bases, with 15 bases between them. This CDR3 comprises 14 residues. CDR3: CASSREDHGSPLHF. In DNA form, the CDR3 reads TGTGCCAGCTCCAGGGAGGATCACGGTTCACCCCTCCACTTT.

V and J are TRBV5-1 and TRBJ1-1; tentatively, D is TRBD1 (5 bases). Germline V gives CDR1 SGHRS, CDR2 YFSETQ. V lost 4 bases to trimming and J lost 0 bases, with 10 bases between them. The CDR3 is 14 residues long. This CDR3 reads CASSVQVMNTEAFF. In DNA, the CDR3 is TGCGCCAGCAGCGTACAGGTCATGAACACTGAAGCTTTCTTT.

V gene TRBV18 combines with J gene TRBJ2-7; 7 bases fit TRBD2. V was clipped by 4 bases and J by 4 bases; unmatched bases: 16. The CDR3 contains 17 residues. Germline CDR1 KGHSH, CDR2 LQKENI. Here the CDR3 reads CASSHPIRDGAGYEQYF. CDR3 coding DNA: TGTGCCAGCTCACACCCGATCAGGGACGGAGCGGGGTACGAGCAGTACTTC.